The clone carrying this TCR beta chain appeared a few times. The antigen remains undetermined. This entry comes from a study of blood T cells in healthy people across ages. General observations from the study: Both higher diversity and more naive CD4+ cells marked long-lived donors when set against aged donors.

For the second PCR, which ran for roughly 7 to 11 cycles, a sample-barcoded 5' primer and a J-beta primer mix were used. Each cDNA molecule, via a template-switch adaptor with 12 random nucleotides, was tagged. TCRdb reprocessed the 5' RACE reads with MiXCR, giving one entry per CDR3 protein. The sample holds more than 700,000 distinct CDR3 sequences, 46% seen once. V lost 3 bases and J 1 base, leaving 14 bases between the germline ends. The CDR3 totals 17 residues. The V gene's germline CDR1 is SGHRS and CDR2 YFSETQ. This receptor was taken from an elderly man in good health. The chain couples TRBV5-1 to TRBJ2-6, with TRBD1 as a possible D gene (6 bases). Sequencing used blood. CDR3 sequence: CASSSSRGSSGANVLTF. CDR3 bases: TGCGCCAGCAGCTCGTCCAGGGGAAGTTCTGGGGCCAACGTCCTGACTTTC.